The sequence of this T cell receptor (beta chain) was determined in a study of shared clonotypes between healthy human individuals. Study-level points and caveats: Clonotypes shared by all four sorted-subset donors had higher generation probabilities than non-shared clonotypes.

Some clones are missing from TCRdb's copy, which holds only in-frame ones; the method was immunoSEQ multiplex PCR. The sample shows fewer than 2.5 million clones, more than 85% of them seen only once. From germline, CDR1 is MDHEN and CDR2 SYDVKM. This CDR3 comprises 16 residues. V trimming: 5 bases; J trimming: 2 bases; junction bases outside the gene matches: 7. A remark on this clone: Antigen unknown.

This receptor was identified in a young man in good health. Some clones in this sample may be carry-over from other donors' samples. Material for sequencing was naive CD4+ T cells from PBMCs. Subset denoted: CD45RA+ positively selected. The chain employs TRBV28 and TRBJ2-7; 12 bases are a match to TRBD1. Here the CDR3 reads CASSPPGTGGAYEQYF. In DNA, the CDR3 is TGTGCCAGCAGTCCACCCGGGACAGGGGGCGCCTACGAGCAGTACTTC.